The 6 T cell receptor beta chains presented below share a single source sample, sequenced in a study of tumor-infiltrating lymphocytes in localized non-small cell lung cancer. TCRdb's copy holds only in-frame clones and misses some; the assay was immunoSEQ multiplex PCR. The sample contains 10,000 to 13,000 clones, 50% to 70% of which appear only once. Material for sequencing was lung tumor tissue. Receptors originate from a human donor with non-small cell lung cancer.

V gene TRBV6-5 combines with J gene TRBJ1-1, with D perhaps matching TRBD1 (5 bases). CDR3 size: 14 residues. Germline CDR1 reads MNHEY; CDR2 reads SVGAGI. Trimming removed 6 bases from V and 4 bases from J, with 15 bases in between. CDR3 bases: TGTGCCAGCAGACAAAGGGGTCCCAGCACTGAAGCTTTCTTT. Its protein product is CASRQRGPSTEAFF.

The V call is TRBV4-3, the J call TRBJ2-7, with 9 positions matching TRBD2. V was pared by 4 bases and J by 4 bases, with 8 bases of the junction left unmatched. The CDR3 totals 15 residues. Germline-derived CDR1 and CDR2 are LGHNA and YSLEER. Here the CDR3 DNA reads TGCGCCAGCAGCCCAGACGTCCTAGCGGGGTACGAGCAGTACTTC. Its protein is CASSPDVLAGYEQYF.

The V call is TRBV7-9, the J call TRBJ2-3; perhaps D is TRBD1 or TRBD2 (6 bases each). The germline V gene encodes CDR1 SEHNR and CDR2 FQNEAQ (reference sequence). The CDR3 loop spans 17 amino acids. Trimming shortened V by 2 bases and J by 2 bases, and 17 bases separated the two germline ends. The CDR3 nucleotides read TGTGCCAGCAGCTTAAATCTCGGGGGCTGGAACACAGATACGCAGTATTTT. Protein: CASSLNLGGWNTDTQYF.

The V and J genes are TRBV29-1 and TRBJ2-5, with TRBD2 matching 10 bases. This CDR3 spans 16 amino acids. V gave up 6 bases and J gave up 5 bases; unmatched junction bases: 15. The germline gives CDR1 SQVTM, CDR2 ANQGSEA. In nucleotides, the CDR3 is TGCAGCGTGTGGCTAGCGGGAGAGGTTCGGGGTGAGACCCAGTACTTC. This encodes CSVWLAGEVRGETQYF.

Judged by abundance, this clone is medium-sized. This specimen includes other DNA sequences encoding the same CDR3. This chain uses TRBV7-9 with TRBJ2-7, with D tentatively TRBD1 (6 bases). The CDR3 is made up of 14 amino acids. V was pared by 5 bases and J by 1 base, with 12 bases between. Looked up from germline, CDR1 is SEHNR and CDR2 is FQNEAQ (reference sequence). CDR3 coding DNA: TGTGCCAGCAGCCCTCCGACAGGATCCTACGAGCAGTACTTC. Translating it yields CASSPPTGSYEQYF.

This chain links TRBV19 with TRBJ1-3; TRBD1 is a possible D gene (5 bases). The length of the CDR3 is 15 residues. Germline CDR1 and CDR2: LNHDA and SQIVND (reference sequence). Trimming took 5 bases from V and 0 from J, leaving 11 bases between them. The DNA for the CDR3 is TGTGCCAGTAGTGCCGACGGGGGCTCTGGAAACACCATATATTTT. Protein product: CASSADGGSGNTIYF. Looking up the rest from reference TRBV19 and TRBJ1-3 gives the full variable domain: DGGITQSPKYLFRKEGQNVTLSCEQNLNHDAMYWYRQDPGQGLRLIYYSQIVNDFQKGDIAEGYSVSREKKESFPLTVTSAQKNPTAFYLCASSADGGSGNTIYFGEGSWLTVV.